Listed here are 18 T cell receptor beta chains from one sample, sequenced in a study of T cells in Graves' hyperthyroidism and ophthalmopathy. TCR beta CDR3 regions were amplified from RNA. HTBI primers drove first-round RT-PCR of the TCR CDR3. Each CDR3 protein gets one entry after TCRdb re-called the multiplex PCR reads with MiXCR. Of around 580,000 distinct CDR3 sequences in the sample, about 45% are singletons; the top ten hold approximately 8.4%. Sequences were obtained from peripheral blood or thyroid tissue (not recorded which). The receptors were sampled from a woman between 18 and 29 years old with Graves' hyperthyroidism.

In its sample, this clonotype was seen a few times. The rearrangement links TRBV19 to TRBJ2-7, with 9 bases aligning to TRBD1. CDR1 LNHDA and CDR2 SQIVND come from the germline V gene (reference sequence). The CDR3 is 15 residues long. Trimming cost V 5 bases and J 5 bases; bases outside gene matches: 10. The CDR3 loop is CASSPPDRGTNEQYF. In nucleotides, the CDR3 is TGTGCCAGTAGTCCCCCCGACAGGGGGACTAACGAGCAGTACTTC.

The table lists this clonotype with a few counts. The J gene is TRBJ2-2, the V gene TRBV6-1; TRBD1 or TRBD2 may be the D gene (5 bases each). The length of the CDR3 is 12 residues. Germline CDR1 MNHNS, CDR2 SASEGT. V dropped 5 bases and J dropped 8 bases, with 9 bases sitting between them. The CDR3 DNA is TGTGCCAGCAGTCGGGGCCCAGGGGAGCTGTTTTTT. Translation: CASSRGPGELFF.

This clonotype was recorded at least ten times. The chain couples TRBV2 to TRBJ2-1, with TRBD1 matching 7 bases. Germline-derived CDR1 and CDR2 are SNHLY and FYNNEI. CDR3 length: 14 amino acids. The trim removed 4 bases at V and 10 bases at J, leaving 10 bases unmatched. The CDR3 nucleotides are TGTGCCAGCAGTGTTGGGACAGCCACCATCGAGCAGTTCTTC. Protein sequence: CASSVGTATIEQFF.

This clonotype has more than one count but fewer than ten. CDR3: CSVRAGGNEVDGYTF. The DNA of the CDR3 is TGCAGCGTTAGGGCAGGGGGTAATGAGGTCGACGGCTACACCTTC. The V and J genes are TRBV29-1 and TRBJ1-2, with 7 bases fitting TRBD1. The CDR3 has 15 amino acids. Trimming removed 5 bases from V and 8 bases from J; junction bases left unmatched: 17. Germline CDR1 reads SQVTM; CDR2 reads ANQGSEA.

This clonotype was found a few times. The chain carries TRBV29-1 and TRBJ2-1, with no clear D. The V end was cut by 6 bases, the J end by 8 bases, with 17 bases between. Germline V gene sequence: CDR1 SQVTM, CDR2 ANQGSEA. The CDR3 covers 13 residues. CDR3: CSVGPSPVDEQFF. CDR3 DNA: TGCAGCGTCGGGCCGTCCCCGGTCGATGAGCAGTTCTTC.

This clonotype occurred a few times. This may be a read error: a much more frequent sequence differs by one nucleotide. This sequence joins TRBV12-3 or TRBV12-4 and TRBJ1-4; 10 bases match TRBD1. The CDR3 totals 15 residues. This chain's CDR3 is CASSRTGGEGEELFF. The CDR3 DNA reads TGTGCCAGCAGCAGGACAGGGGGTGAGGGTGAAGAACTGTTTTTT.

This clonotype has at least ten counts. The CDR3 region has the DNA TGTGCCAGCAGCCCAGTAGGGACAGAGGACACCGGGGAGCTGTTTTTT. Translated: CASSPVGTEDTGELFF. This chain uses TRBV6-6 with TRBJ2-2, with 7 bases lining up with TRBD1. V shed 6 bases and J 3 bases; nucleotides not matched to a gene: 10. This CDR3 comprises 16 residues. The germline V gene has CDR1 MNHNY and CDR2 SVGAGI (reference sequence).

The CDR3 is CSAPAQGTLETQYF. The CDR3 region has the DNA TGCAGTGCTCCCGCACAGGGCACGTTGGAGACCCAGTACTTC. The genes are TRBV20-1 and TRBJ2-5; weak D call: TRBD1 (6 bases). V was trimmed by 5 bases and J by 5 bases, leaving 18 bases between them. The CDR3 consists of 14 residues. Germline V gene sequence: CDR1 DFQATT, CDR2 SNEGSKA (reference sequence).

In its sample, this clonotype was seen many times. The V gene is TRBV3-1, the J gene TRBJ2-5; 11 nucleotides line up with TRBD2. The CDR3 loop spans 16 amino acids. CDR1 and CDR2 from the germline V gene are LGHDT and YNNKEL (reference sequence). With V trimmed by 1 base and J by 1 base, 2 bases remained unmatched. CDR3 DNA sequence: TGTGCCAGCAGCCAAGGCGGACTAGCGGGCCAAGAGACCCAGTACTTC. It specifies CASSQGGLAGQETQYF.

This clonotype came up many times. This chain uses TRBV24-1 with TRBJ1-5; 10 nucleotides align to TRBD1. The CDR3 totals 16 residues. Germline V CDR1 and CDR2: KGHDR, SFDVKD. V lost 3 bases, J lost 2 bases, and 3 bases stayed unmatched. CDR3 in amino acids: CATSDPGTGGNQPQHF. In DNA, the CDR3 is TGTGCCACCAGTGATCCCGGGACAGGGGGCAATCAGCCCCAGCATTTT.

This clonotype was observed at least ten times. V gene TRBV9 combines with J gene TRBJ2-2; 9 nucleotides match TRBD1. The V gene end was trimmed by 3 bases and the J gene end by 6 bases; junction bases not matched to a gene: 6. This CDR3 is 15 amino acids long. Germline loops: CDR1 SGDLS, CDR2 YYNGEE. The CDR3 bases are TGTGCCAGCAGCGGTACAGGGGGCCTCGCCGGGGAGCTGTTTTTT. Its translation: CASSGTGGLAGELFF. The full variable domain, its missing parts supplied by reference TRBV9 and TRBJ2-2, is DSGVTQTPKHLITATGQRVTLRCSPRSGDLSVYWYQQSLDQGLQFLIQYYNGEERAKGNILERFSAQQFPDLHSELNLSSLELGDSALYFCASSGTGGLAGELFFGEGSRLTVL.

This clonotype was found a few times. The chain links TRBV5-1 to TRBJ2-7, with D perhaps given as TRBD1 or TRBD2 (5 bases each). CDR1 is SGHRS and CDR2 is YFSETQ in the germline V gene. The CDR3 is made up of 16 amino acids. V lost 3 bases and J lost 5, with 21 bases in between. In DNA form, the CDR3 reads TGCGCCAGCAGCTCTAATCCGGGATGGCAGGGACACGAGCAGTACTTC. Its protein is CASSSNPGWQGHEQYF.

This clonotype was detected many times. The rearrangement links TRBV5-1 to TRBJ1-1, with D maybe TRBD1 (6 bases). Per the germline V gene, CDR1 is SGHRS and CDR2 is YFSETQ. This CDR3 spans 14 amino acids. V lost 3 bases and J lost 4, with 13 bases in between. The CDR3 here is CASSSDGGLTEAFF. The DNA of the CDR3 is TGCGCCAGCAGCTCCGATGGGGGCCTCACTGAAGCTTTCTTT.

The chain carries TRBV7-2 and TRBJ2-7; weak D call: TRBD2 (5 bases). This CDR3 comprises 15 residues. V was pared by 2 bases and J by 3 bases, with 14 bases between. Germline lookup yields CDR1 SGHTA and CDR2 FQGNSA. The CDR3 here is CASSLPPGLVYEQYF. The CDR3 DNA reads TGTGCCAGCAGCTTACCTCCCGGACTGGTCTACGAGCAGTACTTC.

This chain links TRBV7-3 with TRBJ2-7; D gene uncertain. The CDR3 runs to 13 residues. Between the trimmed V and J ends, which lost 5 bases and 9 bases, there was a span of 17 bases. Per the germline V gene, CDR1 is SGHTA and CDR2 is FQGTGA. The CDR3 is CASSRTDRVGQYF. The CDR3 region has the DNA TGTGCCAGCAGCCGGACGGATCGCGTCGGGCAGTACTTC.

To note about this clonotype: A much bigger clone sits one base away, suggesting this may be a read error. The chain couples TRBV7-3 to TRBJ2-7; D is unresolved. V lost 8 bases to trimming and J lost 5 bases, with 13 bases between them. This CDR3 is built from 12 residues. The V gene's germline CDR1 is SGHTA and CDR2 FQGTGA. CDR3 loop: CASGMGSDEQYF. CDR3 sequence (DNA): TGTGCCAGCGGGATGGGAAGCGACGAGCAGTACTTC.

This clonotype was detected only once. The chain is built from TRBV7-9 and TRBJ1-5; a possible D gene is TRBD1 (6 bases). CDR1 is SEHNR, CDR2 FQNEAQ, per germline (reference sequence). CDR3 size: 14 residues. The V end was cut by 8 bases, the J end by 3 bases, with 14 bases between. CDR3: CASGQWEVNQPQHF. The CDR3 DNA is TGTGCCAGCGGACAGTGGGAGGTCAATCAGCCCCAGCATTTT.

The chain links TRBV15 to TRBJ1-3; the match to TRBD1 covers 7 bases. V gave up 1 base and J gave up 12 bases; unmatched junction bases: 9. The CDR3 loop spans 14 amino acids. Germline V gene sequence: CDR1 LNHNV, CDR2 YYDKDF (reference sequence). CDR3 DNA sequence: TGTGCCACCAGCAGAGCGGGTCGGACAGGCAGCATATATTTT. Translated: CATSRAGRTGSIYF.